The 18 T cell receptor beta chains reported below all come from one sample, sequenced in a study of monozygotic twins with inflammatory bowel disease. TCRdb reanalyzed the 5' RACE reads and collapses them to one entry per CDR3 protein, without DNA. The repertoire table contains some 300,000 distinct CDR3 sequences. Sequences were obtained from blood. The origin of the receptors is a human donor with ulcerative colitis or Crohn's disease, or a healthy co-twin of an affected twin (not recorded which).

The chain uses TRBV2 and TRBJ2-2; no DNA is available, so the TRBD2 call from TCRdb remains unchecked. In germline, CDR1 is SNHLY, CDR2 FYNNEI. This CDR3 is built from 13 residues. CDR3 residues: CASSQREAGELFF.

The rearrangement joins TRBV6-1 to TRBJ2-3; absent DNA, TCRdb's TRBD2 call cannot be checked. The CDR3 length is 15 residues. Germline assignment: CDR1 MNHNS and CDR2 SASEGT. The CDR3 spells CASSGRGIGTDTQYF.

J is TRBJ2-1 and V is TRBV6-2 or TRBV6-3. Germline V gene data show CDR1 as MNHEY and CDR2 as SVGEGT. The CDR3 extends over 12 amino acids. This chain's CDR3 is CASRLGFREQFF.

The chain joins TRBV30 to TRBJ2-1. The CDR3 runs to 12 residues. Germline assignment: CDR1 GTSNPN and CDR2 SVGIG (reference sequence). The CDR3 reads CAWSTSRDEQFF.

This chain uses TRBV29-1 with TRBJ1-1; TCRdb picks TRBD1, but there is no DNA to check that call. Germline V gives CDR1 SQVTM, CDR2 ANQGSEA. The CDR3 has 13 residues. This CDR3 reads CSGDGSMNTEAFF.

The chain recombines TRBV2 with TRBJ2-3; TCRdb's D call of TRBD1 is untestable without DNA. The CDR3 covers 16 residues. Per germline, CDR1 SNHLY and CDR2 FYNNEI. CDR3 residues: CASNSGELLRRDTQYF.

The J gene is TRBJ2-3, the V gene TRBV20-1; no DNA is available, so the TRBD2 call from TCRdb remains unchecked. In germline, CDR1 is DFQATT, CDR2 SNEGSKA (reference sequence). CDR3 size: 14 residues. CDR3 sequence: CSARLSGSTDTQYF.

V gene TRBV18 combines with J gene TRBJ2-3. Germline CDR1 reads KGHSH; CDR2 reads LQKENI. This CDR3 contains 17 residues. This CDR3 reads CASSPRRELDVSDTQYF. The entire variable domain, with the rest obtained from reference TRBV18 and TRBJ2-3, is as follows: NAGVMQNPRHLVRRRGQEARLRCSPMKGHSHVYWYRQLPEEGLKFMVYLQKENIIDESGMPKERFSAEFPKEGPSILRIQQVVRGDSAAYFCASSPRRELDVSDTQYFGPGTRLTVL.

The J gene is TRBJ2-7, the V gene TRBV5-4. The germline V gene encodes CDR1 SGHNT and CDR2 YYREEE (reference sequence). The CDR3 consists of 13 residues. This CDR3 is CASSRPTSYEQYF.

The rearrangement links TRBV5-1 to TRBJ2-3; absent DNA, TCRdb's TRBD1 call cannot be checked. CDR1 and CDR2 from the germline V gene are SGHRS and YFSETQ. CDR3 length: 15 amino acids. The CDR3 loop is CASSLIPGKADTQYF.

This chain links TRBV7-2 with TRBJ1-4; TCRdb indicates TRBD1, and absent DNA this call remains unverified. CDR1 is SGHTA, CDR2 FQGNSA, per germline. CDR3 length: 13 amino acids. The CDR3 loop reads CASSLTGSGKLFF.

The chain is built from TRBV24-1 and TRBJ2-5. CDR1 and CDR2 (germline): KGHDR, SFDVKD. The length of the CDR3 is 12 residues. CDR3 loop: CATSDLRQTQYF.

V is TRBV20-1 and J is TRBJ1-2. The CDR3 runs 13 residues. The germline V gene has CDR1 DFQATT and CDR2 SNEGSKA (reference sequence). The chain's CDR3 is CSASEGTNYGYTF.

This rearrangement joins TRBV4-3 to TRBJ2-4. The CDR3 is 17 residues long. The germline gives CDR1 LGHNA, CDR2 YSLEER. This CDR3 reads CASSQEVGRLAKNIQYF.

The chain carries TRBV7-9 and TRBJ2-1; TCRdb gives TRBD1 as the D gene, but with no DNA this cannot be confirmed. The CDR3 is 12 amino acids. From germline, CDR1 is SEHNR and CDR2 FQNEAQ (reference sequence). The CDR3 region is CASSFGANEQFF.

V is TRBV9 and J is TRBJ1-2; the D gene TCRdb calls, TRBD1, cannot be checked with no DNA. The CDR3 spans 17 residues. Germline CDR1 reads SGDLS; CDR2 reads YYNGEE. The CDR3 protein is CASSVSTWGPTNYGYTF.

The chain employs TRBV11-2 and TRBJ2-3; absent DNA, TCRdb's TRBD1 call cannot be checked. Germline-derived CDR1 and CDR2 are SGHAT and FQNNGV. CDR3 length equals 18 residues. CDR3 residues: CASSPNTGKTGGSHTQYF.

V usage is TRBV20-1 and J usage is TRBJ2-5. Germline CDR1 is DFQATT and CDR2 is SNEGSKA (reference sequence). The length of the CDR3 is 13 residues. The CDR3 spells CSARETWAETQYF.